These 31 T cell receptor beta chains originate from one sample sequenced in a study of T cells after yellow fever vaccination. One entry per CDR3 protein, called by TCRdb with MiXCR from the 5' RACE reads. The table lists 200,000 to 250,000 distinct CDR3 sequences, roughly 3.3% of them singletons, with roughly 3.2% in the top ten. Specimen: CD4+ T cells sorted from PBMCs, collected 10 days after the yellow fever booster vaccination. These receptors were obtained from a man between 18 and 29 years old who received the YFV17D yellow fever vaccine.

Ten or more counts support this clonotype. DNA of the CDR3: TGCAGCGCCTCCCGCGGGAACTATGGCTACACCTTC. This sequence encodes CSASRGNYGYTF. The chain employs TRBV29-1 and TRBJ1-2; no reliable D call. The CDR3 has 12 residues. Trimming removed 7 bases at V and 2 bases at J, with 11 bases between. Germline CDR1 and CDR2: SQVTM and ANQGSEA.

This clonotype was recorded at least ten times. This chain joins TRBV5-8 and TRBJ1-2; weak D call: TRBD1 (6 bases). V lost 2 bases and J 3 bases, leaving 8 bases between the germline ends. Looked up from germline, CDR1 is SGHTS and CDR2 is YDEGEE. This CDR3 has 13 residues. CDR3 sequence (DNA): TGTGCCAGCAGCTTTAACAGGGACTATGGCTACACCTTC. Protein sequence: CASSFNRDYGYTF. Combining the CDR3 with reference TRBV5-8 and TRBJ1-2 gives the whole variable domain EAGVTQSPTHLIKTRGQQATLRCSPISGHTSVYWYQQALGLGLQFLLWYDEGEERNRGNFPPRFSGRQFPNYSSELNVNALELEDSALYLCASSFNRDYGYTFGSGTRLTVV.

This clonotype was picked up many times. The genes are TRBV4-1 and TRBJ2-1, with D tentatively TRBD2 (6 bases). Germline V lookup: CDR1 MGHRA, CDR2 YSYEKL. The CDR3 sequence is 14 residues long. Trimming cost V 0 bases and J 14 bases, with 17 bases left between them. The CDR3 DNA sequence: TGCGCCAGCAGCCAAGATCGAGTGGCTGGACTAAAGTTCTTC. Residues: CASSQDRVAGLKFF.

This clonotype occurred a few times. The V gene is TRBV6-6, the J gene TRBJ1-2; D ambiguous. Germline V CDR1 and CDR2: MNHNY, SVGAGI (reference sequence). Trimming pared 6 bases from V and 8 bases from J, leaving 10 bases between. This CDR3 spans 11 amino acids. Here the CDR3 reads CASSLRAGYTF. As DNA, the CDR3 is TGTGCCAGCAGCCTCCGGGCCGGCTACACCTTC.

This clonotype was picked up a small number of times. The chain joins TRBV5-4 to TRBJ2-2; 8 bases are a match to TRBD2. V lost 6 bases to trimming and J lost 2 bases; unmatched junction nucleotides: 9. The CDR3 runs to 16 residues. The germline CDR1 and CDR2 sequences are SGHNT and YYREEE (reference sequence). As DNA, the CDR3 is TGTGCCAGCACCCGGGGGGGGACTATTAACACCGGGGAGCTGTTTTTT. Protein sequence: CASTRGGTINTGELFF.

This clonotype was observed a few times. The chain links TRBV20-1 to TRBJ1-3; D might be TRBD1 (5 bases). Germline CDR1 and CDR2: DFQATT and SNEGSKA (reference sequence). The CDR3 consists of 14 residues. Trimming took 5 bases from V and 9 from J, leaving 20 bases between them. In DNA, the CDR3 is TGCAGTGCTCCACGTAGCCAGGGTAGCCCCACCATATATTTT. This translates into CSAPRSQGSPTIYF.

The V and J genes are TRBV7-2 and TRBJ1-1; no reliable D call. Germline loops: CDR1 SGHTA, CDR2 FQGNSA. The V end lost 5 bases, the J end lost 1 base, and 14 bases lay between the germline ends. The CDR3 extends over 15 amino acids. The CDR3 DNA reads TGTGCCAGCAGCCCCGAGCCCCCTGCGAACACTGAAGCTTTCTTT. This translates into CASSPEPPANTEAFF.

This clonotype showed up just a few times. CDR3: CASSSDFRQGAGTEAFF. Written as DNA, the CDR3 is TGTGCCAGCAGCTCGGATTTTAGACAGGGGGCGGGTACTGAAGCTTTCTTT. This chain joins TRBV5-5 and TRBJ1-1; the match to TRBD1 covers 10 bases. The CDR3 loop spans 17 amino acids. Looked up from germline, CDR1 is SGHKS and CDR2 is YYEKEE (reference sequence). V dropped 3 bases and J dropped 5; count of bases not matched to a gene: 13.

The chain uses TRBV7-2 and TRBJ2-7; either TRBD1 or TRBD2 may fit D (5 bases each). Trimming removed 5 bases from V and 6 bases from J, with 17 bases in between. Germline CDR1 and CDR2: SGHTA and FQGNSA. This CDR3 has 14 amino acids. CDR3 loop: CASSEGPHAREQYF. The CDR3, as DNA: TGTGCCAGCAGCGAGGGACCTCACGCCCGCGAGCAGTACTTC.

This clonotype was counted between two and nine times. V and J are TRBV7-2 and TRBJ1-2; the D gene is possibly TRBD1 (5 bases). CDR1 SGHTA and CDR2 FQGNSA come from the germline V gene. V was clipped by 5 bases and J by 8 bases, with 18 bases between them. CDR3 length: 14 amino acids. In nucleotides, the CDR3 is TGTGCCAGCAGCAAGCCCAGGGTAGTGTACGGCTACACCTTC. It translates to CASSKPRVVYGYTF.

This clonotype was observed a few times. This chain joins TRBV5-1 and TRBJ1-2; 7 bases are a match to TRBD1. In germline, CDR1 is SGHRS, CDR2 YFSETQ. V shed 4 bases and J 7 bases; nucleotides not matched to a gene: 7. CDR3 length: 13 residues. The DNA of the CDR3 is TGCGCCAGCAGCGTGCAGCCAGGGGGTGGCTACACCTTC. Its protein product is CASSVQPGGGYTF.

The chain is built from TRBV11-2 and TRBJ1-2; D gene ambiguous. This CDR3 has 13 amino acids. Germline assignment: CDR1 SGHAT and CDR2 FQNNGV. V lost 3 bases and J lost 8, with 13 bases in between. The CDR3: CASSFSTGGGYTF. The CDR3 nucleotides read TGTGCCAGCAGCTTCTCTACTGGAGGGGGCTACACCTTC.

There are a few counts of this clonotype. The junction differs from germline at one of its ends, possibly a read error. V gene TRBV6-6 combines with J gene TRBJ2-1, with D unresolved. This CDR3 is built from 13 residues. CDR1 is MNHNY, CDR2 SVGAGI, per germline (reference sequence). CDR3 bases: TGTGCCAGCAGCTACTATCCCGAAAATGAGCAGTTCTTC. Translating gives CASSYYPENEQFF.

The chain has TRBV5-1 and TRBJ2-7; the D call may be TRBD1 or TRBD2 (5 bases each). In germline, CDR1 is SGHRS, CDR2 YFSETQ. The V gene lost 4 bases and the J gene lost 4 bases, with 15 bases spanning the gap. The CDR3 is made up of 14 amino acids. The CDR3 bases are TGCGCCAGCAGCCCCCCCGGGACGGCGTACGAGCAGTACTTC. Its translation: CASSPPGTAYEQYF.

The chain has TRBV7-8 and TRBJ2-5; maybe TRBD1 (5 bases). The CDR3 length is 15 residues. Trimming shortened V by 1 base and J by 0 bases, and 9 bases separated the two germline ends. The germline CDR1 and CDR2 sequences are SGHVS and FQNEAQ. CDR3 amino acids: CASSLEWGNQETQYF. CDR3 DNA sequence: TGTGCCAGCAGCTTAGAGTGGGGCAACCAAGAGACCCAGTACTTC.

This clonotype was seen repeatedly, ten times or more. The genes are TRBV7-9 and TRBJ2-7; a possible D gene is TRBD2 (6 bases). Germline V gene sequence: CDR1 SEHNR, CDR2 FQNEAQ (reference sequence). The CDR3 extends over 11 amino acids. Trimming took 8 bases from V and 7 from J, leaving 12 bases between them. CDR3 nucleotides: TGTGCCAGCGGGACTCCGGGGGAGCAGTACGTC. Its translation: CASGTPGEQYV.

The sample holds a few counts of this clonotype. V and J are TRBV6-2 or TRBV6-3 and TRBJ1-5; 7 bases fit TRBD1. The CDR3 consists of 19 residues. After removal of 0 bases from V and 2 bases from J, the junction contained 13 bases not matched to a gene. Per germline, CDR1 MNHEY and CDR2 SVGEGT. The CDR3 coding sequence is TGTGCCAGCAGTTACTCGGCCAGGGGGGTATACGCCCGCAATCAGCCCCAGCATTTT. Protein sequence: CASSYSARGVYARNQPQHF.

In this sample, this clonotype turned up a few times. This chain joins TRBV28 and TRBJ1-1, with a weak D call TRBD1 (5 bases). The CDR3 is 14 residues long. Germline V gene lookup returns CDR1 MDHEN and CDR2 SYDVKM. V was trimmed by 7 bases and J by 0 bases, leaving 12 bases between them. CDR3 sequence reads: CASIAGGMNTEAFF. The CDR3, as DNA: TGTGCCAGCATCGCCGGGGGAATGAACACTGAAGCTTTCTTT.

This CDR3 is CSARELALGHNEQFF. The CDR3 nucleotides read TGCAGTGCTAGAGAACTAGCTTTGGGCCACAATGAGCAGTTCTTC. The chain combines TRBV20-1 with TRBJ2-1; TRBD2 might be the D (6 bases). The CDR3 consists of 15 residues. The germline V gene encodes CDR1 DFQATT and CDR2 SNEGSKA (reference sequence). Between the trimmed V and J ends, which lost 0 bases and 5 bases, there was a span of 14 bases.

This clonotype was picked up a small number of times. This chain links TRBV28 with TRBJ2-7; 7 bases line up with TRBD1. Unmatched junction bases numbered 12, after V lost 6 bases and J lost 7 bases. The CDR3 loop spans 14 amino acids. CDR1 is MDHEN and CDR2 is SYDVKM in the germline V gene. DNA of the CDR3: TGTGCCAGCAGCCCAGGGACAGCTGAGTGGGAGCAGTACGTC. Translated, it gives CASSPGTAEWEQYV.

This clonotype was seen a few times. DNA for the CDR3: TGCGCCAGCAGCCAAGTCATTAATTCACCCCTCCACTTT. Protein product: CASSQVINSPLHF. The chain combines TRBV4-1 with TRBJ1-6; D is ambiguous. The CDR3 is 13 residues long. V was trimmed by 1 base and J by 6 bases, leaving 4 bases between them. Germline V lookup: CDR1 MGHRA, CDR2 YSYEKL.

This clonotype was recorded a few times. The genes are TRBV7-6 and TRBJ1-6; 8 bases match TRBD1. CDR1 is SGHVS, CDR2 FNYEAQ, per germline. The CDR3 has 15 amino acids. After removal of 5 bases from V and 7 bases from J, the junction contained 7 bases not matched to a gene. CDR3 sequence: CASSRTGPSNSPLHF. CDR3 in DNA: TGTGCCAGCAGCCGGACAGGGCCATCCAATTCACCCCTCCACTTT.

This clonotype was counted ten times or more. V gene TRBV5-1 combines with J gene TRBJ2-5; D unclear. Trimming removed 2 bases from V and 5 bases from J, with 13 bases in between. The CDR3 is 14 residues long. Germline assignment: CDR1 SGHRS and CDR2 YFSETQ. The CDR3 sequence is CASSLKTAEETQYF. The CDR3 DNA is TGCGCCAGCAGCTTAAAAACAGCTGAGGAGACCCAGTACTTC.

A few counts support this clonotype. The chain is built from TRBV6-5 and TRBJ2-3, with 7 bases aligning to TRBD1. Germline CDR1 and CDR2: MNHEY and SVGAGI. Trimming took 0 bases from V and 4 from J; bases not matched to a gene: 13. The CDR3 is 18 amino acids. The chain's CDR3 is CASSYSRGDRVVADTQYF. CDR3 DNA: TGTGCCAGCAGTTACTCGAGAGGGGACAGAGTGGTGGCAGATACGCAGTATTTT.

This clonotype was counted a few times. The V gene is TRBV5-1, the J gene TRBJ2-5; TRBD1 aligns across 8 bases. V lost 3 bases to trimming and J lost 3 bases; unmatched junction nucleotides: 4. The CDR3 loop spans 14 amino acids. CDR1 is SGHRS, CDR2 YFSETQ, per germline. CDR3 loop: CASSSPGQEETQYF. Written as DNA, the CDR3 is TGCGCCAGCAGCTCCCCGGGACAGGAAGAGACCCAGTACTTC.

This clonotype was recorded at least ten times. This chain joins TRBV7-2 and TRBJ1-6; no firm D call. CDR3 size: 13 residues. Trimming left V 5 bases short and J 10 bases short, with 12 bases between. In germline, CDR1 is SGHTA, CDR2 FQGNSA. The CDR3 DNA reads TGTGCCAGCAGCCCCGGTTGGGGATCACCCCTCCACTTT. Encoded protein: CASSPGWGSPLHF.

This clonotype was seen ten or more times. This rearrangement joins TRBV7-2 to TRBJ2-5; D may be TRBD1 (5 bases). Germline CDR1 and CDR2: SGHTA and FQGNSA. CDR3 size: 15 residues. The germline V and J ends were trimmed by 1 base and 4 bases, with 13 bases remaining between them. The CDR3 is CASSLVGAARETQYF. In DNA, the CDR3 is TGTGCCAGCAGCTTAGTTGGGGCGGCGAGAGAGACCCAGTACTTC.

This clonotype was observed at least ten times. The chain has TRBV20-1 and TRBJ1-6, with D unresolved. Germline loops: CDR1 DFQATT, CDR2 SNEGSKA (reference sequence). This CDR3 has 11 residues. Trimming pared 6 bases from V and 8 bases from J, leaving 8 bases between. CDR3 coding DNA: TGCAGTGCCCCCTCGGATTCACCCCTCCACTTT. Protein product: CSAPSDSPLHF.

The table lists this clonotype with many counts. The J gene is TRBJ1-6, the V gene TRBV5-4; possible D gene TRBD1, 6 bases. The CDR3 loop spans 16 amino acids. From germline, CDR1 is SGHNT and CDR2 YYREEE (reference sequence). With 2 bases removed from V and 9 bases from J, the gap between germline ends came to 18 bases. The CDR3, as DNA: TGTGCCAGCAGCTTTCGGACAGACTACCTTGGTTCACCCCTCCACTTT. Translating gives CASSFRTDYLGSPLHF.

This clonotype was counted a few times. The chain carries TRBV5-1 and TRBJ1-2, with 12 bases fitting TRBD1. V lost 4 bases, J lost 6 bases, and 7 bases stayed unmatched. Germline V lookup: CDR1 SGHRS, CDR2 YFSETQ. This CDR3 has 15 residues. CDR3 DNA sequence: TGCGCCAGCAGCGTACCGGGACAGGGGGCGAATGGCTACACCTTC. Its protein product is CASSVPGQGANGYTF.

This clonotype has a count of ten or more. CDR3 sequence (DNA): TGTGCCAGCAGCGTAGCAGGGGTGGGAGGAAACACCATATATTTT. Its protein product is CASSVAGVGGNTIYF. V is TRBV9 and J is TRBJ1-3; possibly TRBD1 for D (6 bases). The V gene lost 0 bases and the J gene lost 4 bases, with 11 bases spanning the gap. The CDR3 totals 15 residues. Germline-derived CDR1 and CDR2 are SGDLS and YYNGEE.